Below, 7 T cell receptor beta chains from the same sample are listed, as sequenced in a study of CD8+ T cells in alopecia areata. After pooling, cutaneous lymph node cells were sorted with CD4, CD8alpha, NKG2D, NKG2ACE and other markers. As the sequencing template, cDNA was produced by extracting RNA and reverse transcribing it. Profiling relied on immunoSEQ multiplex PCR, and the TCRdb table lists in-frame clones only, not all of them. Observed in the sample are 7,500 to 10,000 clones, none of them singletons. The material sequenced was CD8+ T cells sorted from a lymph node. These receptors originate from a C3H/HeJ mouse with alopecia areata. The strain is characterized by the MHC haplotype H2-k.

In its sample, this clone ranks as medium-sized. The gene symbols are mouse symbols. Read sequence stops 4 residues before the CDR3 end, and the germline J gene provides the missing end. V gene TRBV13-1 combines with J gene TRBJ2-2, with 9 bases that match TRBD1. Germline CDR1 reads NSHNY; CDR2 reads SYGAGN. The CDR3 has 16 residues. After removal of 1 base from V and 1 base from J, the junction contained 2 bases not matched to a gene. The CDR3 region is CASSDTGGGNTGQLYF. The CDR3 DNA, read in part, is TGTGCCAGCAGTGATACAGGGGGCGGAAACACCGGG.

This clone came up many times. Each gene name is a mouse one. The read falls 4 residues short of the CDR3 end, and the missing part is taken from the germline J gene. The chain is built from TRBV13-2 and TRBJ2-7; TRBD2 matches 9 bases. The CDR3 contains 13 residues. Germline CDR1 reads NNHNN; CDR2 reads SYGAGS (reference sequence). The CDR3 DNA, read in part, is TGTGCCAGCGGTGGACTGGGGGTTTAT. This gives the protein CASGGLGVY. The full CDR3 protein is CASGGLGVYEQYF.

This clone was picked up many times. Gene names and germline refer to mouse. The read stops 4 residues short of the end of the CDR3; the missing end is completed from the germline J gene. The V call is TRBV13-2, the J call TRBJ2-7; the match to TRBD2 covers 11 bases. CDR1 and CDR2 from the germline V gene are NNHNN and SYGAGS (reference sequence). There are 14 residues in the CDR3. CDR3 region: CASGEWDWGYEQYF. The covered CDR3 bases are TGTGCCAGCGGTGAATGGGACTGGGGGTAT.

This clone was observed many times. Each gene name is a mouse one. The missing CDR3 end, 4 residues past where the read stops, is filled in from the germline J gene. The V and J genes are TRBV13-3 and TRBJ2-1; 10 bases are a match to TRBD1. This CDR3 has 13 amino acids. Germline CDR1 NNHDY, CDR2 SYVADS. Trimming took 10 bases from V and 2 from J; bases not matched to a gene: 3. The CDR3 DNA, read in part, is TGTGCCGCAGGGACAGGGGACTATGCT. Its translation: CAAGTGDYA. The full CDR3 protein reads CAAGTGDYAEQFF.

Many counts were recorded for this clone. Mouse names are used for the genes. The CDR3 is cut off 4 residues early in the read; its end comes from the germline J gene. The chain recombines TRBV1 with TRBJ2-2, with D tentatively TRBD1 (7 bases). The CDR3 is made up of 16 amino acids. Germline CDR1 is NSQYPW and CDR2 is LRSPGD (reference sequence). The CDR3 is CTCSADWGGGFGQLYF. Incomplete CDR3 DNA: TGCACCTGCAGTGCAGATTGGGGAGGGGGCTTCGGG.

This clone was recorded at least ten times. Gene names and germline match the mouse. The read ends 4 residues shy of where the CDR3 ends; the end is completed using the germline J gene. The gene calls are TRBV1 and TRBJ2-7; D possibly corresponds to TRBD2 (7 bases). The CDR3 consists of 15 residues. V lost 4 bases and J lost 2, with 15 bases in between. Germline values: CDR1 NSQYPW, CDR2 LRSPGD (reference sequence). The CDR3 sequence is CTCSGEGGSPYEQYF. Incomplete CDR3 DNA: TGCACCTGCAGTGGCGAGGGGGGGTCCCCCTAT. The full variable domain, with the rest looked up from reference TRBV1 and TRBJ2-7, is VTLLEQNPRWRLVPRGQAVNLRCILKNSQYPWMSWYQQDLQKQLQWLFTLRSPGDKEVKSLPGADYLATRVTDTELRLQVANMSQGRTLYCTCSGEGGSPYEQYFGPGTRLTVL.

This clone was observed many times. Gene labels here are mouse ones. The part of the CDR3 DNA that was read is TGTGCCAGCAGCCAGATCGACTGGGGATATGCT. Protein sequence: CASSQIDWGYA. The whole CDR3 is CASSQIDWGYAEQFF. This chain connects TRBV5 to TRBJ2-1, with 8 bases matching TRBD2. The read terminates 4 residues before the CDR3 end, so the remaining end is supplied by the germline J gene. Per the germline V gene, CDR1 is LGHNA and CDR2 is YNLKQL (reference sequence). This CDR3 is 15 amino acids long. V trimming: 3 bases; J trimming: 4 bases; junction bases outside the gene matches: 5.